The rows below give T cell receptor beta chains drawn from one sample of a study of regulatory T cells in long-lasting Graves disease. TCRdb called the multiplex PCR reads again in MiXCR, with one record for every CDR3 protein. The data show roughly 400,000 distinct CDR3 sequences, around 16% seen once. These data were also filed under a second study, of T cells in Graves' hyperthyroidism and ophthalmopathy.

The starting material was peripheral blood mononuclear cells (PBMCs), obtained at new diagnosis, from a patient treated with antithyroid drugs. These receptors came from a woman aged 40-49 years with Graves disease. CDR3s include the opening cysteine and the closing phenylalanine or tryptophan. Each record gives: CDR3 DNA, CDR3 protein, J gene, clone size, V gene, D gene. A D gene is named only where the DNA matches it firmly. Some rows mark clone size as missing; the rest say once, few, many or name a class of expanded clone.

CDR3nt: TGTGCCAGCAGCTCACACCCGGGACTAGCCTACAATGAGCAGTTCTTC
CDR3aa: CASSSHPGLAYNEQFF
j_gene: TRBJ2-1
abundance: many
v_gene: TRBV7-8
d_gene: TRBD2

CDR3nt: TGTGCCAGCAGCAATCAGCGGAGCACAGATACGCAGTATTTT
CDR3aa: CASSNQRSTDTQYF
j_gene: TRBJ2-3
abundance: many
v_gene: TRBV13
d_gene: -

CDR3nt: TGTGCCAGCAGCTTGGTACAGGGGGGTCGGTCGGCGCAGTACTTC
CDR3aa: CASSLVQGGRSAQYF
j_gene: TRBJ2-7
abundance: many
v_gene: TRBV5-5
d_gene: TRBD1

CDR3nt: TGTGCCAGCAGCCAAGTTGGGACCTGGCTTGAAGACTACAATGAGCAGTTCTTC
CDR3aa: CASSQVGTWLEDYNEQFF
j_gene: TRBJ2-1
abundance: -
v_gene: TRBV3-1
d_gene: -

CDR3nt: TGTGCCAGCAGTTCACTCCTCATTGGGGACAGGGGTCTTAACACTGAAGCTTTCTTT
CDR3aa: CASSSLLIGDRGLNTEAFF
j_gene: TRBJ1-1
abundance: many
v_gene: TRBV28
d_gene: TRBD1

CDR3nt: TGTGCCAGCAGCTTAGGCCCAGGGGATAATTCACCCCTCCACTTT
CDR3aa: CASSLGPGDNSPLHF
j_gene: TRBJ1-6
abundance: few
v_gene: TRBV7-9
d_gene: -

CDR3nt: TGTGCCATCAGTGAGAGGCTAGCGGGACAGACCGGGGAGCTGTTTTTT
CDR3aa: CAISERLAGQTGELFF
j_gene: TRBJ2-2
abundance: many
v_gene: TRBV10-3
d_gene: TRBD2

CDR3nt: TGTGCCAGCAGCCAACACAGGGGTAATGAGCAGTTCTTC
CDR3aa: CASSQHRGNEQFF
j_gene: TRBJ2-1
abundance: few
v_gene: TRBV7-8
d_gene: TRBD1

CDR3nt: TGTGCCAGTAGTACTTACAGGGGCGGAAATTCACCCCTCCACTTT
CDR3aa: CASSTYRGGNSPLHF
j_gene: TRBJ1-6
abundance: many
v_gene: TRBV19
d_gene: TRBD1

CDR3nt: TGTGCCAGCTCACCACCAGGGATGAGGTCCGATGAGCAGTTCTTC
CDR3aa: CASSPPGMRSDEQFF
j_gene: TRBJ2-1
abundance: -
v_gene: TRBV18
d_gene: -

CDR3nt: TGTGCCGGCGCGGGGCACGGGGAGAACACTGAAGCTTTCTTT
CDR3aa: CAGAGHGENTEAFF
j_gene: TRBJ1-1
abundance: -
v_gene: TRBV2
d_gene: -

CDR3nt: TGTGCCAGCAGCCGAGCAGGGGTGGGGAAGGGCACTGAAGCTTTCTTT
CDR3aa: CASSRAGVGKGTEAFF
j_gene: TRBJ1-1
abundance: many
v_gene: TRBV7-9
d_gene: -

CDR3nt: TGTGCCAGCAGCGGCCGTGATTCCTACAATGAGCAGTTCTTC
CDR3aa: CASSGRDSYNEQFF
j_gene: TRBJ2-1
abundance: few
v_gene: TRBV9
d_gene: -

CDR3nt: TGTGCCAGCAGCCAAGGAGCTCAGGGTGGCTACGAGCAGTACTTC
CDR3aa: CASSQGAQGGYEQYF
j_gene: TRBJ2-7
abundance: many
v_gene: TRBV16
d_gene: -

CDR3nt: TGTGCCAGCACTCTGACCCCCACAGGGAGCCGTGAAAAACTGTTTTTT
CDR3aa: CASTLTPTGSREKLFF
j_gene: TRBJ1-4
abundance: many
v_gene: TRBV6-2/TRBV6-3
d_gene: -

CDR3nt: TGTGCCAGCAGTGAACGGGGTCTTTTGGAGACCCAGTACTTC
CDR3aa: CASSERGLLETQYF
j_gene: TRBJ2-5
abundance: -
v_gene: TRBV6-1
d_gene: -